This T cell receptor beta chain stems from a study of blood T cell repertoires in COVID-19. Generated by immunoSEQ multiplex PCR, the TCRdb table keeps only in-frame clones and is missing some. The table lists 150,000 to 190,000 clones, approximately 90% of them singletons, with roughly 15% in the top ten. The CDR3 contains 16 residues. J was trimmed by 5 bases and V by 3 bases; bases with no gene match: 12. Per the germline V gene, CDR1 is SGHDT and CDR2 is YYEEEE. The specimen sequenced was peripheral blood. The V gene is TRBV5-6, the J gene TRBJ2-5, with 8 bases identical to TRBD1. This clonotype originated in a woman aged 40 to 50 with acute or convalescent COVID-19. The CDR3 sequence is CASSSEWTGSGETQYF. DNA of the CDR3: TGTGCCAGCAGCTCCGAATGGACAGGGAGTGGGGAGACCCAGTACTTC.